This is a list of T cell receptor beta chains from one sample in a study of CD4 T cell repertoires in COVID-19. Method: immunoSEQ multiplex PCR; TCRdb's copy keeps in-frame clones and lacks some. Of about 75,000 clones listed, 83% are singletons. The sequences come from CD4+ T cells from peripheral blood, collected after recovery from COVID-19. All receptors come from a human donor who had COVID-19. Both conserved end residues are part of each CDR3. Each record gives: CDR3 DNA, CDR3 protein, clone size, J gene, V gene, D gene. D genes are given only for firm matches. Clone size appears in some rows only: once, few, many, or a class for an expanded clone.

CDR3 DNA: TGTGCCAGCAGTCAAGACACTTCTGGGGCCAACGTCCTGACTTTC
CDR3 protein: CASSQDTSGANVLTF
clone size: .
J gene: TRBJ2-6
V gene: TRBV6-4
D gene: .

CDR3 DNA: TGCGCCAGCAGCTCTCAGGGCAGGGGTGACGAAAAACTGTTTTTT
CDR3 protein: CASSSQGRGDEKLFF
clone size: .
J gene: TRBJ1-4
V gene: TRBV5-1
D gene: .

CDR3 DNA: TGTGCCAGTAGTATCCCTCAGGACAGGGCGAGATCTCAGCCCCAGCATTTT
CDR3 protein: CASSIPQDRARSQPQHF
clone size: .
J gene: TRBJ1-5
V gene: TRBV19
D gene: TRBD1

CDR3 DNA: TGTGCCAGCAGCTTAAGTATTGGGGGTAGCGGGAGCACCGGGGAGCTGTTTTTT
CDR3 protein: CASSLSIGGSGSTGELFF
clone size: .
J gene: TRBJ2-2
V gene: TRBV11-2
D gene: TRBD2

CDR3 DNA: TGTGCCAGCTCCATGGGCGATGAAAAACTGTTTTTT
CDR3 protein: CASSMGDEKLFF
clone size: .
J gene: TRBJ1-4
V gene: TRBV6-6
D gene: .

CDR3 DNA: TGTGCCAGCTCACCACAAGGGCCCCAGGAGCAGTTCTTC
CDR3 protein: CASSPQGPQEQFF
clone size: .
J gene: TRBJ2-1
V gene: TRBV18
D gene: .

CDR3 DNA: TGTGCCAGCAGCCAAGATCGGGGAACTAGCGGGACCTCAATATCCAATGAGCAGTTCTTC
CDR3 protein: CASSQDRGTSGTSISNEQFF
clone size: .
J gene: TRBJ2-1
V gene: TRBV4-2
D gene: TRBD2

CDR3 DNA: TGTGCCAGCAGCTCCCTAGCGGGGAACACAGATACGCAGTATTTT
CDR3 protein: CASSSLAGNTDTQYF
clone size: .
J gene: TRBJ2-3
V gene: TRBV7-3
D gene: TRBD2

CDR3 DNA: TGCGCCAGCAGCTGGGACAGGGGGTACGAGCAGTACTTC
CDR3 protein: CASSWDRGYEQYF
clone size: .
J gene: TRBJ2-7
V gene: TRBV5-1
D gene: TRBD1

CDR3 DNA: TGTGCCAGCAGTTTATCCGGACAGGGGTGGGGTGGCTACACCTTC
CDR3 protein: CASSLSGQGWGGYTF
clone size: .
J gene: TRBJ1-2
V gene: TRBV28
D gene: TRBD1

CDR3 DNA: TGTGCCATCAGTGAGTTGACAGGTTTCCAGCCCCAGCATTTT
CDR3 protein: CAISELTGFQPQHF
clone size: few
J gene: TRBJ1-5
V gene: TRBV10-3
D gene: .

CDR3 DNA: TGTGCCAGCAGCTTAGGCCTGGAGAACACTGAAGCTTTCTTT
CDR3 protein: CASSLGLENTEAFF
clone size: .
J gene: TRBJ1-1
V gene: TRBV7-9
D gene: .

CDR3 DNA: TGTGCCAGCAGCCAGGGACCAACCTACGAGCAGTACTTC
CDR3 protein: CASSQGPTYEQYF
clone size: .
J gene: TRBJ2-7
V gene: TRBV28
D gene: .

CDR3 DNA: TGTGCCAGCAGTAGGAACAGCGGGAGAGGCGCCGCATACAATGAGCAGTTCTTC
CDR3 protein: CASSRNSGRGAAYNEQFF
clone size: .
J gene: TRBJ2-1
V gene: TRBV28
D gene: TRBD2

CDR3 DNA: TGTGCCAGTAGTGCGGGACCGTACAATGAGCAGTTCTTC
CDR3 protein: CASSAGPYNEQFF
clone size: .
J gene: TRBJ2-1
V gene: TRBV19
D gene: .

CDR3 DNA: TGTGCCAGCAGCGTAGGGCTAGCGGGGGGGTCATACAATGAGCAGTTCTTC
CDR3 protein: CASSVGLAGGSYNEQFF
clone size: once
J gene: TRBJ2-1
V gene: TRBV9
D gene: TRBD2

CDR3 DNA: TGTGCCAGCAGTGAACAGGGGGCGGGTGGCTACACCTTC
CDR3 protein: CASSEQGAGGYTF
clone size: .
J gene: TRBJ1-2
V gene: TRBV6-1
D gene: TRBD1

CDR3 DNA: TGTGCCAGCAGTGAAGTCTACCTAGGTGAAAAACTGTTTTTT
CDR3 protein: CASSEVYLGEKLFF
clone size: .
J gene: TRBJ1-4
V gene: TRBV6-1
D gene: .

CDR3 DNA: TGTGCCAGCCTGGTGGGGCTAGCGTCATACGAGCAGTACTTC
CDR3 protein: CASLVGLASYEQYF
clone size: few
J gene: TRBJ2-7
V gene: TRBV28
D gene: .

CDR3 DNA: TGTGCCAGCACCATGACTAGTGCGTCCCCTAATGAGCAGTTCTTC
CDR3 protein: CASTMTSASPNEQFF
clone size: .
J gene: TRBJ2-1
V gene: TRBV6-6
D gene: .

CDR3 DNA: TGTGCCAGCAGCTCAGGACTAGCGGGTATAAGCTCCTACGAGCAGTACTTC
CDR3 protein: CASSSGLAGISSYEQYF
clone size: .
J gene: TRBJ2-7
V gene: TRBV5-4
D gene: TRBD2

CDR3 DNA: TGTGCCAGCAGTGACCCGACTAGCGGATCCTACAATGAGCAGTTCTTC
CDR3 protein: CASSDPTSGSYNEQFF
clone size: .
J gene: TRBJ2-1
V gene: TRBV2
D gene: TRBD2

CDR3 DNA: TGTGCCAGCAGTGAAGGTTTCGGCAAAAACAATGAGCAGTTCTTC
CDR3 protein: CASSEGFGKNNEQFF
clone size: .
J gene: TRBJ2-1
V gene: TRBV2
D gene: .

CDR3 DNA: TGTGCCAGCAGCCAAGGGAGGGGATCTGGCTACACCTTC
CDR3 protein: CASSQGRGSGYTF
clone size: .
J gene: TRBJ1-2
V gene: TRBV16
D gene: .

CDR3 DNA: TGTGCCAGCCCGGAAACCGCTGACAGGGGGTGGAAGGACTATGGCTACACCTTC
CDR3 protein: CASPETADRGWKDYGYTF
clone size: .
J gene: TRBJ1-2
V gene: TRBV27
D gene: TRBD1

CDR3 DNA: TGTGCCAGCAGCTCACGATACAATGAGCAGTTCTTC
CDR3 protein: CASSSRYNEQFF
clone size: .
J gene: TRBJ2-1
V gene: TRBV4-2
D gene: .

CDR3 DNA: TGTGCCATCAGTGAGGGACTAGCGACCACGGATACGCAGTATTTT
CDR3 protein: CAISEGLATTDTQYF
clone size: .
J gene: TRBJ2-3
V gene: TRBV10-3
D gene: TRBD2

CDR3 DNA: TGCAGCGTTGAAGCAGGGGCTGGCTACACCTTC
CDR3 protein: CSVEAGAGYTF
clone size: .
J gene: TRBJ1-2
V gene: TRBV29-1
D gene: .

CDR3 DNA: TGTGCCAGCAGCCGTCTAGATACGCAGTATTTT
CDR3 protein: CASSRLDTQYF
clone size: once
J gene: TRBJ2-3
V gene: TRBV5-6
D gene: .

CDR3 DNA: TGTGCCATCAGCGAGCTTCGAGCCGAACTGGGAGACGAGCAGTACTTC
CDR3 protein: CAISELRAELGDEQYF
clone size: .
J gene: TRBJ2-7
V gene: TRBV10-3
D gene: .

CDR3 DNA: TGTGCCAGCAGCTTAGGCGGGGTATCGAACGAGCAGTACTTC
CDR3 protein: CASSLGGVSNEQYF
clone size: once
J gene: TRBJ2-7
V gene: TRBV7-9
D gene: .

CDR3 DNA: TGTGCCAGCAGCCAAGGGCCCGGTATGGACAGTGTGGATGGCTACACCTTC
CDR3 protein: CASSQGPGMDSVDGYTF
clone size: .
J gene: TRBJ1-2
V gene: TRBV4-2
D gene: .

CDR3 DNA: TGTGCCAGCAGACGGGGGGGCACTGAAGCTTTCTTT
CDR3 protein: CASRRGGTEAFF
clone size: .
J gene: TRBJ1-1
V gene: TRBV12-3/TRBV12-4
D gene: .

CDR3 DNA: TGTGCCAGCAGTTTGGGGTCTAGGGGCTACACCTTC
CDR3 protein: CASSLGSRGYTF
clone size: .
J gene: TRBJ1-2
V gene: TRBV28
D gene: .

CDR3 DNA: TGTGCTCTCGCCCCGGGGGATTATGGCTACACCTTC
CDR3 protein: CALAPGDYGYTF
clone size: .
J gene: TRBJ1-2
V gene: TRBV30
D gene: .

CDR3 DNA: TGTGCCAGCGCCGGTAGGGATACGCAGTATTTT
CDR3 protein: CASAGRDTQYF
clone size: .
J gene: TRBJ2-3
V gene: TRBV18
D gene: .

CDR3 DNA: TGTGCCAGCAGCCGGGGGCGCGGGAGTCTCGACGAGCAGTACTTC
CDR3 protein: CASSRGRGSLDEQYF
clone size: .
J gene: TRBJ2-7
V gene: TRBV14
D gene: .

CDR3 DNA: TGCAGTGCTAGCAGGGGTTATGGCTACACCTTC
CDR3 protein: CSASRGYGYTF
clone size: .
J gene: TRBJ1-2
V gene: TRBV20-1
D gene: .

CDR3 DNA: TGTGCCAGCAGCTCCCTCGGCCAGGGCCTCTACTCCTACGAGCAGTACTTC
CDR3 protein: CASSSLGQGLYSYEQYF
clone size: .
J gene: TRBJ2-7
V gene: TRBV11-2
D gene: .

CDR3 DNA: TGTGCCAGCACCCGTCGGGAGAACACCGGGGAGCTGTTTTTT
CDR3 protein: CASTRRENTGELFF
clone size: .
J gene: TRBJ2-2
V gene: TRBV7-2
D gene: .

CDR3 DNA: TGTGCCAGTAGTATCCGAGGGGACGGGACCTACGAGCAGTACTTC
CDR3 protein: CASSIRGDGTYEQYF
clone size: .
J gene: TRBJ2-7
V gene: TRBV19
D gene: .

CDR3 DNA: TGTGCCAGCAGCCAGAAACCCGGGACTAACCCGCAGAGCACAGATACGCAGTATTTT
CDR3 protein: CASSQKPGTNPQSTDTQYF
clone size: .
J gene: TRBJ2-3
V gene: TRBV4-2
D gene: TRBD2

CDR3 DNA: TGTGCCAGCAGTTCCCAGGGTAACTATGGCTACACCTTC
CDR3 protein: CASSSQGNYGYTF
clone size: few
J gene: TRBJ1-2
V gene: TRBV6-5
D gene: .

CDR3 DNA: TGTGCCAGCAGCCCGGGACAGTCCGCTTTCTTT
CDR3 protein: CASSPGQSAFF
clone size: .
J gene: TRBJ1-1
V gene: TRBV11-2
D gene: TRBD1

CDR3 DNA: TGTGCCAGTCGGAGCGAAGGGGGACGGTACGAGCAGTACTTC
CDR3 protein: CASRSEGGRYEQYF
clone size: .
J gene: TRBJ2-7
V gene: TRBV6-5
D gene: .

CDR3 DNA: TGTGCCAGCAGTTTTAGCCCTAGCTCCTACGAGCAGTACTTC
CDR3 protein: CASSFSPSSYEQYF
clone size: once
J gene: TRBJ2-7
V gene: TRBV9
D gene: .

CDR3 DNA: TGTGCCAGCAGCCAAGACCCAGGACGCGGACAGCCCCAGCATTTT
CDR3 protein: CASSQDPGRGQPQHF
clone size: .
J gene: TRBJ1-5
V gene: TRBV3-1/TRBV3-2
D gene: .

CDR3 DNA: TGTGCCACCCAAGACAGGGGGACCACTGAAGCTTTCTTT
CDR3 protein: CATQDRGTTEAFF
clone size: .
J gene: TRBJ1-1
V gene: TRBV19
D gene: TRBD1

CDR3 DNA: TGTGCCAGCACCTGGGGGACCGTACACACCGGGGAGCTGTTTTTT
CDR3 protein: CASTWGTVHTGELFF
clone size: .
J gene: TRBJ2-2
V gene: TRBV27
D gene: .

CDR3 DNA: TGTGCCAGCAGGGCGTCTAGCGGGGGGATTCGAGAGACCCAGTACTTC
CDR3 protein: CASRASSGGIRETQYF
clone size: .
J gene: TRBJ2-5
V gene: TRBV27
D gene: TRBD2

CDR3 DNA: TGTGCCAGCAGCTTAAAGGGAGAGAACACTGAAGCTTTCTTT
CDR3 protein: CASSLKGENTEAFF
clone size: .
J gene: TRBJ1-1
V gene: TRBV7-9
D gene: .

CDR3 DNA: TGTGCCAGCAGCCAAGGAGGCATTGGCAGGGGCAGGGAAGCTTTCTTT
CDR3 protein: CASSQGGIGRGREAFF
clone size: .
J gene: TRBJ1-1
V gene: TRBV14
D gene: .

CDR3 DNA: TGTGCCAGCAGTCTTAACACCGGGGAGCTGTTTTTT
CDR3 protein: CASSLNTGELFF
clone size: once
J gene: TRBJ2-2
V gene: TRBV6-6
D gene: .

CDR3 DNA: TGTGCCAGCAGCCAAGTTATAGGGGGGACTAGCTCCTACGAGCAGTACTTC
CDR3 protein: CASSQVIGGTSSYEQYF
clone size: .
J gene: TRBJ2-7
V gene: TRBV4-2
D gene: TRBD2

CDR3 DNA: TGTGCCAGCAGTTCCCGCGGGGAGACCCAGTACTTC
CDR3 protein: CASSSRGETQYF
clone size: .
J gene: TRBJ2-5
V gene: TRBV3-1/TRBV3-2
D gene: .

CDR3 DNA: TGTGCCTGGAGTGTACTCGGGACAGGGAATGAGCAGTTCTTC
CDR3 protein: CAWSVLGTGNEQFF
clone size: .
J gene: TRBJ2-1
V gene: TRBV30
D gene: TRBD1